Shown below are 3 T cell receptor beta chains from a single sample sequenced in a study of T cell changes during pregnancy in multiple sclerosis. Using immunoSEQ multiplex PCR, the repertoire was profiled, and TCRdb retains in-frame clones only, with some absent. This table has 95,000 to 150,000 clones, approximately 93% appearing once. Sequencing was performed on peripheral blood, taken before pregnancy. The receptors were gathered from a female donor with multiple sclerosis, enrolled in a pregnancy study.

This rearrangement joins TRBV9 to TRBJ1-2, with TRBD1 matching over 8 bases. Trimming removed 4 bases from V and 7 bases from J; junction bases left unmatched: 12. The V gene's germline CDR1 is SGDLS and CDR2 YYNGEE. The CDR3 has 15 residues. This chain's CDR3 is CASSSRTGKDTGYTF. The CDR3 DNA is TGTGCCAGCAGCTCCCGGACAGGGAAGGATACTGGCTACACCTTC.

The V and J genes are TRBV19 and TRBJ1-3; D unclear. Germline V gene sequence: CDR1 LNHDA, CDR2 SQIVND (reference sequence). The germline V and J ends were trimmed by 4 bases and 4 bases, with 14 bases remaining between them. The CDR3 consists of 15 residues. The CDR3 reads CASSTAPGRGNTIYF. The CDR3 DNA sequence: TGTGCCAGTAGTACGGCCCCGGGAAGGGGAAACACCATATATTTT.

V and J are TRBV5-6 and TRBJ2-1; tentative D call: TRBD2 (5 bases). From germline, CDR1 is SGHDT and CDR2 YYEEEE. The V end lost 1 base, the J end lost 2 bases, and 7 bases lay between the germline ends. The CDR3 totals 14 residues. CDR3 protein: CASSLLRAYNEQFF. The CDR3 DNA follows: TGTGCCAGCAGCTTGTTGCGGGCCTACAATGAGCAGTTCTTC.